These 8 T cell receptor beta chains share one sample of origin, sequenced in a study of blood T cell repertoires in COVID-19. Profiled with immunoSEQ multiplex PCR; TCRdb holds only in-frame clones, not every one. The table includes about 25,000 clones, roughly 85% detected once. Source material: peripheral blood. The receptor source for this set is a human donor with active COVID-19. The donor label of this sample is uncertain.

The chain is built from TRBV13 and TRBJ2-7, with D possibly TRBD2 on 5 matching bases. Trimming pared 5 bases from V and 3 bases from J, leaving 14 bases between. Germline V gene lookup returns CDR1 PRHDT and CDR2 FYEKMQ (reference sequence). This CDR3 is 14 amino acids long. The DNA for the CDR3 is TGTGCCAGCAGCGTAGACCCAACTAGCTACGAGCAGTACTTC. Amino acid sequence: CASSVDPTSYEQYF.

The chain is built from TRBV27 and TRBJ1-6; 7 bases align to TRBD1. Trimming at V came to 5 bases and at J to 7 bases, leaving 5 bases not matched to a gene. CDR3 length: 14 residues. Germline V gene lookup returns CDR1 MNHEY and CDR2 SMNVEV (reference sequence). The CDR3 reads CASSRGGANSPLHF. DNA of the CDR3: TGTGCCAGCAGTCGAGGGGGCGCGAATTCACCCCTCCACTTT.

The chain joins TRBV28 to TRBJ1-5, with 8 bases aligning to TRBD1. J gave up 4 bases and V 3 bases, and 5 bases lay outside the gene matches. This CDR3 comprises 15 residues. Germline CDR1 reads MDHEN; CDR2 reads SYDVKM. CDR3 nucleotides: TGTGCCAGCAGTTTCGTTACAGGGGGAAATCAGCCCCAGCATTTT. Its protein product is CASSFVTGGNQPQHF.

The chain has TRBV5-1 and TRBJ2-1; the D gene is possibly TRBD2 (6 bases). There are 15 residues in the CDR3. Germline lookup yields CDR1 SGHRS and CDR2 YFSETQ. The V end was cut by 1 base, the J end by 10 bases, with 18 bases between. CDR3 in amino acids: CASSLKGTPEGEQFF. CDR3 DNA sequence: TGCGCCAGCAGCTTGAAGGGGACTCCTGAGGGGGAGCAGTTCTTC. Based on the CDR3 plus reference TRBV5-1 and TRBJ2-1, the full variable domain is KAGVTQTPRYLIKTRGQQVTLSCSPISGHRSVSWYQQTPGQGLQFLFEYFSETQRNKGNFPGRFSGRQFSNSRSEMNVSTLELGDSALYLCASSLKGTPEGEQFFGPGTRLTVL.

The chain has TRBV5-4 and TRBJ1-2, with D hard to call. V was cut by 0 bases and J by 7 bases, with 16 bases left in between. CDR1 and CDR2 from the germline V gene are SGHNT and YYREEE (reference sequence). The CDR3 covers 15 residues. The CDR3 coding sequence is TGTGCCAGCAGCTTGGTCGGTAGGGAGGAAGGTGGCTACACCTTC. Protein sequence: CASSLVGREEGGYTF.

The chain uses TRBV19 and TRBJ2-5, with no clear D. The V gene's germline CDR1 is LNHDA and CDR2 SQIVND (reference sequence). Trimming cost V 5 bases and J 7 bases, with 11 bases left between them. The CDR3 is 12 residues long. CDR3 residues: CASSPRAGTQYF. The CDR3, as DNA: TGTGCCAGTAGTCCCCGAGCAGGGACCCAGTACTTC. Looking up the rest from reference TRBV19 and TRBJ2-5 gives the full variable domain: DGGITQSPKYLFRKEGQNVTLSCEQNLNHDAMYWYRQDPGQGLRLIYYSQIVNDFQKGDIAEGYSVSREKKESFPLTVTSAQKNPTAFYLCASSPRAGTQYFGPGTRLLVL.

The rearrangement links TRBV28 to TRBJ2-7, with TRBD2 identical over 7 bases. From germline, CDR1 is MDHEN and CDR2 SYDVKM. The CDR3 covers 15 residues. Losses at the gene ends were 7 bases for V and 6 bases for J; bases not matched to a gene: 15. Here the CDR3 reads CASTQEGGPKFEQYF. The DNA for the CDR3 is TGTGCCAGCACTCAGGAGGGAGGGCCTAAGTTCGAGCAGTACTTC. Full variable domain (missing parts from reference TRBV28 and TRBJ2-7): DVKVTQSSRYLVKRTGEKVFLECVQDMDHENMFWYRQDPGLGLRLIYFSYDVKMKEKGDIPEGYSVSREKKERFSLILESASTNQTSMYLCASTQEGGPKFEQYFGPGTRLTVT.

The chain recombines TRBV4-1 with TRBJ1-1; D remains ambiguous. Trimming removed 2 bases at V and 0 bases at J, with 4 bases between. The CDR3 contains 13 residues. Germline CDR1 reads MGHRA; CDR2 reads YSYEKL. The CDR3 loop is CASSQSVNTEAFF. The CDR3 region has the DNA TGCGCCAGCAGCCAATCCGTGAACACTGAAGCTTTCTTT.